Shown below are 11 T cell receptor beta chains from a single sample sequenced in a study of blood T cell repertoires in COVID-19. Libraries were prepared by immunoSEQ multiplex PCR; TCRdb keeps only in-frame clonotypes and omits some of them. The sample lists approximately 350,000 clones, under 85% seen once, with about 5% in the top ten. Sequences were obtained from PBMCs or T cells enriched from blood (not recorded which). All receptors derive from a woman between 50 and 59 years old who had recovered from COVID-19.

The J gene is TRBJ1-2, the V gene TRBV7-2, with no clear D. CDR3 size: 14 residues. Between the trimmed V and J ends, which lost 1 base and 3 bases, there was a span of 9 bases. CDR1 and CDR2 from the germline V gene are SGHTA and FQGNSA. The CDR3 reads CASSLVREDYGYTF. CDR3 DNA sequence: TGTGCCAGCAGCTTAGTGCGGGAAGACTATGGCTACACCTTC.

V usage is TRBV6-2 or TRBV6-3 and J usage is TRBJ2-7; 9 bases agree with TRBD2. This CDR3 region has 15 residues. The germline gives CDR1 MNHEY, CDR2 SVGEGT. V trimming: 6 bases; J trimming: 2 bases; junction bases outside the gene matches: 8. The CDR3 sequence: CASSPGLAGAYEQYF. CDR3 DNA: TGTGCCAGCAGCCCCGGGTTAGCGGGAGCCTACGAGCAGTACTTC.

The chain recombines TRBV9 with TRBJ2-1; 11 bases align to TRBD2. V lost 4 bases to trimming and J lost 5 bases; unmatched junction nucleotides: 8. Germline CDR1 and CDR2: SGDLS and YYNGEE. CDR3 length equals 16 residues. CDR3 sequence: CASSFGTSGTNNEQFF. Written as DNA, the CDR3 is TGTGCCAGCAGCTTCGGGACTAGCGGAACCAACAATGAGCAGTTCTTC.

This clone was seen just once. At one end, the junction sequence differs from germline, possibly due to a read error. This rearrangement joins TRBV6-5 to TRBJ1-2, with 7 bases lining up with TRBD1. The CDR3 runs to 12 residues. Germline V gives CDR1 MNHEY, CDR2 SVGAGI. The CDR3 loop reads CASSYTQGQWVF. The CDR3 DNA reads as TGTGCCAGCAGTTACACTCAGGGACAGTGGGTCTTC.

The chain joins TRBV30 to TRBJ2-3; possibly TRBD2 for D (6 bases). The V end was cut by 3 bases, the J end by 9 bases, with 10 bases between. Looked up from germline, CDR1 is GTSNPN and CDR2 is SVGIG (reference sequence). There are 11 residues in the CDR3. CDR3 DNA: TGTGCCTGGAGCGACGGGAGAACGCAGTATTTT. Its translation is CAWSDGRTQYF. The full variable domain, in which reference TRBV30 and TRBJ2-3 provide the parts outside the CDR3, is SQTIHQWPATLVQPVGSPLSLECTVEGTSNPNLYWYRQAAGRGLQLLFYSVGIGQISSEVPQNLSASRPQDRQFILSSKKLLLSDSGFYLCAWSDGRTQYFGPGTRLTVL.

V and J are TRBV12-3 or TRBV12-4 and TRBJ2-1; 8 bases are a match to TRBD2. V was clipped by 3 bases and J by 6 bases; unmatched bases: 1. The CDR3 runs to 13 residues. CDR3 DNA: TGTGCCAGCAGTTTCGGGGGGGCCAATGAGCAGTTCTTC. It translates to CASSFGGANEQFF.

This chain connects TRBV4-1 to TRBJ1-1, with D possibly matching TRBD1 (6 bases). From germline, CDR1 is MGHRA and CDR2 YSYEKL. This CDR3 comprises 19 residues. With 0 bases removed from V and 2 bases from J, the gap between germline ends came to 22 bases. The CDR3 sequence: CASSQDPRGLVAINTEAFF. CDR3 nucleotides: TGCGCCAGCAGCCAAGATCCGAGGGGGTTGGTTGCAATAAACACTGAAGCTTTCTTT.

This CDR3 reads CAWSVGAGGDTQYF. The CDR3, as DNA: TGTGCCTGGAGTGTAGGGGCAGGGGGAGATACGCAGTATTTT. This sequence joins TRBV30 and TRBJ2-3; 7 nucleotides line up with TRBD1. The CDR3 runs 14 residues. With V trimmed by 0 bases and J by 5 bases, 5 bases remained unmatched. CDR1 is GTSNPN and CDR2 is SVGIG in the germline V gene (reference sequence).

The rearrangement links TRBV27 to TRBJ1-5; 9 bases are a match to TRBD1. V trimming: 3 bases; J trimming: 6 bases; junction bases outside the gene matches: 9. The CDR3 length is 16 residues. CDR1 and CDR2 from the germline V gene are MNHEY and SMNVEV (reference sequence). The CDR3 spells CASSFITGTGIQPQHF. The CDR3 bases are TGTGCCAGCAGTTTTATCACCGGGACAGGGATTCAGCCCCAGCATTTT.

In its sample, this clone was seen a few times. The rearrangement links TRBV20-1 to TRBJ1-5, with D possibly matching TRBD1 (5 bases). V was clipped by 3 bases and J by 3 bases, with 21 bases between them. From germline, CDR1 is DFQATT and CDR2 SNEGSKA (reference sequence). This CDR3 has 17 amino acids. DNA for the CDR3: TGCAGTGCTAGTGGGCCGGGGGATTTAAAGTTCAATCAGCCCCAGCATTTT. It translates to CSASGPGDLKFNQPQHF.

The sample holds a few counts of this clone. V is TRBV19 and J is TRBJ2-5; 7 bases are a match to TRBD1. Germline lookup yields CDR1 LNHDA and CDR2 SQIVND (reference sequence). The CDR3 covers 13 residues. Germline trimming cut 4 bases from V and 3 bases from J; bases unmatched to any gene: 2. The CDR3 sequence: CASSTTGEETQYF. The CDR3 DNA follows: TGTGCCAGTAGTACTACAGGGGAAGAGACCCAGTACTTC.